This T cell receptor beta chain was documented in a study of blood T cell repertoires in COVID-19. Overall study context: Acute and convalescent COVID-19 samples came from the United States, Italy and Spain. Sources were T cells, B-cell-depleted T cells, or PBMCs; the material itself was cDNA or gDNA.

The CDR3 spans 12 residues. CDR1 SGHTA and CDR2 FQGNSA come from the germline V gene. The V gene end was trimmed by 6 bases and the J gene end by 9 bases; junction bases not matched to a gene: 7. Authors' processing steps: It was from reference gene primer amplification that nucleated cell counts were estimated. Assay: immunoSEQ multiplex PCR; the TCRdb copy retains only in-frame clones and omits some. The V and J calls and clone size come from that table; D and trimming were worked out from the DNA. The table records around 230,000 clones, 85% of them present only once. Material for sequencing was peripheral blood. The receptor's source is a man in his fifties or sixties with COVID-19, enrolled during active disease. The V call is TRBV7-2, the J call TRBJ2-7; the match to TRBD1 covers 8 bases. The CDR3, as DNA: TGTGCCAGCAGACCTCCCCAGGGGGCGCAGTACTTC. It is translated as CASRPPQGAQYF.